The T cell receptor beta chain under discussion was sequenced for a study of cytomegalovirus exposure and HLA in healthy donors (dated by TCRdb to the late 2010s). In terms of the full investigation: A later analysis indicated that the 130 or so validation repertoires were generated on the platform also employed for the 650 to 850 repertoires of the first cohort. The study was designed to test whether signatures of past pathogen exposure could be identified by cataloging public T cell receptors. To predict cytomegalovirus infection status, the study brought together high-throughput TCR immunosequencing, statistical association of individual TCRs with disease status, and machine learning. Along with the approximately 670-subject first cohort, a separate validation cohort of 120 different subjects was used.

Sequences SGHAT (CDR1) and FQNNGV (CDR2) are obtained from the germline V gene. Spanning cysteine to phenylalanine, the CDR3 consists of 14 amino acids. Only the CDR3 DNA stays, 42 bases, in frame from base 1. V is cut back by 2 bases and J by 9 bases, with 2 bases in the junction unmatched. Here is what the overall study found, with its caveats: Cytomegalovirus status was reported to be diagnosed by the classifier with high specificity and sensitivity in both the original and validation cohorts. A few of the identified cytomegalovirus-associated TCR beta chains were confirmed in vitro to be specific for cytomegalovirus antigens. It was suggested by the authors that the approach could potentially be generalized to other disease states and immunological phenotypes. The study listed 150 to 200 TCR beta chains as associated with cytomegalovirus. All 130 or so repertoires were used to score co-occurrence in the validation cohort in a later analysis, because that analysis had no HLA typing for the cohort. Subsequent analysis determined that TCRs grouped into clusters in the first cohort also showed a tendency toward co-occurrence across the 120 validation repertoires, and approximately 94% of cluster scores exceeded 0. Across donors, most TCR sequences were observed very rarely, whereas some public TCRs were present in many individuals.

The library came from the immunoSEQ multiplex PCR assay. The authors' analysis ran thus. A statistical classification framework was built for diagnosing cytomegalovirus status from the catalog of TCR beta chain sequences. What TCRdb holds here is the immuneACCESS table cut down to in-frame rearrangements. Part of the clones is not present; checked against another copy, under half of the missing clones reflect an unresolved V gene, and the others are unexplained. That table is the source of V, J and clone size, and D and trimming were worked out from the DNA. In this sample the table shows 150,000 or so clones, roughly 87% of which occur a single time. The ten largest make up approximately 1.2% of the sample. With regard to this clone: Its antigen is not yet known. Per-nucleotide qualities are absent, and no much larger clonotype sits a single base away.

The donors belonged to the validation cohort of around 120 subjects, which was separate from the approximately 700-subject first cohort. The clonotype originates from a woman younger than 35 in good health and CMV-seronegative. What was sequenced was PBMCs. Rearrangement joined TRBV11-2 to TRBJ2-1; 12 junctional bases match TRBD2. The CDR3 sequence is CASSLLAGGFEQFF. The DNA sequence reads TGTGCCAGCAGCTTACTAGCGGGGGGGTTTGAGCAGTTCTTC.